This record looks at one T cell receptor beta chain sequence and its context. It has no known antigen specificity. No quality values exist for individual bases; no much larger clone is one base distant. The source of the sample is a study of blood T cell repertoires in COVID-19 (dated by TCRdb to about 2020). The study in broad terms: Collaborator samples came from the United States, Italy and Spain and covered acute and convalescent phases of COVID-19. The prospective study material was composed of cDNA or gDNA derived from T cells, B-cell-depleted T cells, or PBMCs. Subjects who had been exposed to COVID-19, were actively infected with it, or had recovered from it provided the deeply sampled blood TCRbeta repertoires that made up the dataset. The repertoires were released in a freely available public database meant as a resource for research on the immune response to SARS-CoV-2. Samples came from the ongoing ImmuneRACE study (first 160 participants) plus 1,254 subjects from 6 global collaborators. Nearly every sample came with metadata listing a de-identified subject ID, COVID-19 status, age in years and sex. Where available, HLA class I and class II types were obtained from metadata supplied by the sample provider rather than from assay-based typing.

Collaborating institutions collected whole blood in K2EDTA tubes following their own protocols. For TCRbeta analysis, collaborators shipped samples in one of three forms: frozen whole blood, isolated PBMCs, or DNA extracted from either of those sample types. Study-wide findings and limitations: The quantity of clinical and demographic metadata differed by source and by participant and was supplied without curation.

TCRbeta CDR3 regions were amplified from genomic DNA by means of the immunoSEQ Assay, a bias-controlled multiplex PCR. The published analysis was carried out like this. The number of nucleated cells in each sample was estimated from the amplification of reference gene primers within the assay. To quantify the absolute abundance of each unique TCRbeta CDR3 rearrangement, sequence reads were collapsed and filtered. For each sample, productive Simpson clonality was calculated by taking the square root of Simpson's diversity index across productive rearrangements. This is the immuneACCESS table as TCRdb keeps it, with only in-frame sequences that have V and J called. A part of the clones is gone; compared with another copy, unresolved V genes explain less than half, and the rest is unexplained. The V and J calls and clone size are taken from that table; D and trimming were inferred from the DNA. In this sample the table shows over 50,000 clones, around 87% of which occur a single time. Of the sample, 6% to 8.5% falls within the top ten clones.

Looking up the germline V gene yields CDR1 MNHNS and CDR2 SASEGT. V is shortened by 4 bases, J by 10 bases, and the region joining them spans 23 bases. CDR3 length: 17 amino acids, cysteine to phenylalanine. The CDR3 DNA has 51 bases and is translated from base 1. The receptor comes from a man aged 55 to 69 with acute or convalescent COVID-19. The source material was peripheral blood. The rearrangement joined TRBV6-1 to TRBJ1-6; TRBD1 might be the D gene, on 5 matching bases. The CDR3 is CASSGRPVGEGGSPLHF. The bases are TGTGCCAGCAGTGGAAGGCCGGTAGGGGAGGGCGGATCACCCCTCCACTTT.